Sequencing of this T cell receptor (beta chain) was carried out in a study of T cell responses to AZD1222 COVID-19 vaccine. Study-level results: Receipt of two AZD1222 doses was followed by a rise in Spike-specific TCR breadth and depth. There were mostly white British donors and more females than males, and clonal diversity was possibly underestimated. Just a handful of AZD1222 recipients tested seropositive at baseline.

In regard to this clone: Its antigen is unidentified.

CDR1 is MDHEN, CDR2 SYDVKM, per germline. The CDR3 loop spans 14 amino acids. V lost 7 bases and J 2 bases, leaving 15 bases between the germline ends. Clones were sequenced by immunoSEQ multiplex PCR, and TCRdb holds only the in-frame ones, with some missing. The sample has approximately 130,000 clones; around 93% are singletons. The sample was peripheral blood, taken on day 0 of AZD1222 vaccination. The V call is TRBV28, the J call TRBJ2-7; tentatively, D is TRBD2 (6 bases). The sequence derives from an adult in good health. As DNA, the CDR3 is TGTGCCAGCATCCCCGAACGGGAGCCCTACGAGCAGTACTTC. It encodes CASIPEREPYEQYF.